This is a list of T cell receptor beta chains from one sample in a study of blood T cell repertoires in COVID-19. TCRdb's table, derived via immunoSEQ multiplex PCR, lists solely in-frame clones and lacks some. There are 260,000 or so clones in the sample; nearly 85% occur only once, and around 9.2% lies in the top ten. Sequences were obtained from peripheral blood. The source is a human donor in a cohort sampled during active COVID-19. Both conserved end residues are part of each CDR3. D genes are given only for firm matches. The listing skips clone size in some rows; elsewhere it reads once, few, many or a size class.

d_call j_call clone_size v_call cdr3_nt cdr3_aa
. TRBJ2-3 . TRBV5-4 TGTGCCAGCAGCTCCGCGACAGGGAGGCGGACCCTGATCACAGATACGCAGTATTTT CASSSATGRRTLITDTQYF
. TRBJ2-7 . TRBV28 TGTGCCAGCAGATTCCAGGGATTCGAGCAGTACTTC CASRFQGFEQYF
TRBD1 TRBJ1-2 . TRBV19 TGTGCCAGTAGCGTCCGACAGGGCTATGGCTACACCTTC CASSVRQGYGYTF
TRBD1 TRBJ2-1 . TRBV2 TGTGCCAGCAGTACTGCTACCACAGGGGGCCCCCGAAACAATGAGCAGTTCTTC CASSTATTGGPRNNEQFF
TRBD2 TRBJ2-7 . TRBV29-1 TGCAGCGCTGAAGTAGCGGGGGGTTTCTACGAGCAGTACTTC CSAEVAGGFYEQYF
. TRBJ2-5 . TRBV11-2 TGTGCCAGCAGCTTAGAACCCGGTGAAGAGACCCAGTACTTC CASSLEPGEETQYF
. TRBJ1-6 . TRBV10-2 TGCGCCAGCAGTGATTCGGCAGGGGCAAATTCACCCCTCCACTTT CASSDSAGANSPLHF
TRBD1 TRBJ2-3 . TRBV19 TGTGCCAGTAGTCTAGGACAGGGCAAAAATAGCACAGATACGCAGTATTTT CASSLGQGKNSTDTQYF
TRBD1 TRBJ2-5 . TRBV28 TGTGCCAGCAGCCGAGGACAGGTGGACTCAGAGACCCAGTACTTC CASSRGQVDSETQYF
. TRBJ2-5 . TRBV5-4 TGTGCCAGCAGCTTGGGGGGGTTGGCGGGAAAGTCGAAAGAGACCCAGTACTTC CASSLGGLAGKSKETQYF
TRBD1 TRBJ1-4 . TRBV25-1 TGTGCCAGCAGTGCCAAGACCGACAGGGGGCCCAATGAAAAACTGTTTTTT CASSAKTDRGPNEKLFF
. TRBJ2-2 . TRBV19 TGTGCCAGTATGGGGCGGGGAGGGGGCACCGGGGAGCTGTTTTTT CASMGRGGGTGELFF
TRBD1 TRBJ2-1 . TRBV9 TGTGCCAGCAGCCCTCAACCAACCGACAGGGCTTACAATGAGCAGTTCTTC CASSPQPTDRAYNEQFF
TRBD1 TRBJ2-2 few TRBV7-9 TGTGCCAGCAGCTCGGCGGGACAGGGAGGCACCGGGGAGCTGTTTTTT CASSSAGQGGTGELFF
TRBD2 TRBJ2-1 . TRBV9 TGTGCCAGCAGCGGGACTAGCGGGACCTACAATGAGCAGTTCTTC CASSGTSGTYNEQFF
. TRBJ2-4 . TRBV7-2 TGTGCCAGCAGCTTAGGGGGGGAAAACATTCAGTACTTC CASSLGGENIQYF
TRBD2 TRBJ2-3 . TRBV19 TGTGCCAGTAGAGGAGCGGGGGGCCCTCTTACAGATACGCAGTATTTT CASRGAGGPLTDTQYF
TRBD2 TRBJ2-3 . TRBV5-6 TGTGCCAGCAGCGGGGCTAGCGGGAGGAAAGATACGCAGTATTTT CASSGASGRKDTQYF
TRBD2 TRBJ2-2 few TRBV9 TGTGCCAGCAGCTCGGGACTAGCGTTCACCGGGGAGCTGTTTTTT CASSSGLAFTGELFF
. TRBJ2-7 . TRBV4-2 TGTGCCAGCAGCCAAGATATTCGCGAGCAGTACTTC CASSQDIREQYF
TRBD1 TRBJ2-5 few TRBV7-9 TGTGCCAGCAGCTCACCGACGACACTACAGGGGCAAGAGACCCAGTACTTC CASSSPTTLQGQETQYF
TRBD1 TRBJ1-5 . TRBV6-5 TGTGCCAGCAGGGGGGACAGGGGAGGCAATCAGCCCCAGCATTTT CASRGDRGGNQPQHF
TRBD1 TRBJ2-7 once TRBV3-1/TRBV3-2 TGTGCCAGCAGCCGGACAGGGGTCTCCCACGAGCAGTACTTC CASSRTGVSHEQYF
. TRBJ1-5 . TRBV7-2 TGTGCCAGCAGCTTAATCAAAAATCAGCCCCAGCATTTT CASSLIKNQPQHF
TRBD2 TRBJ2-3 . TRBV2 TGTGCCAGCAGTGAAGGGGTAGCGGGAGGTCTCGGGCGAGATACGCAGTATTTT CASSEGVAGGLGRDTQYF
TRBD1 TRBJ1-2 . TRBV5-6 TGTGCCAGCAGCATGACAGGGAAAGGCTACACCTTC CASSMTGKGYTF
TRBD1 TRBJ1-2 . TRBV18 TGTGCCAGCTCAATCGACAGGGGGCAATCGGATGGCTACACCTTC CASSIDRGQSDGYTF
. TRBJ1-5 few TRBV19 TGTGCCAGTAATTTTGCGGGGGGTGGCAATCAGCCCCAGCATTTT CASNFAGGGNQPQHF
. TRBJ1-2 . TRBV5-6 TGTGCCAGCAGCCCCCGCTACAGGGATCCCGGCTACACCTTC CASSPRYRDPGYTF
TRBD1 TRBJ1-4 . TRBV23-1 TGCGCCAGCAGGACGACAGGGTACTATCCGCGGGGTGAAAAACTGTTTTTT CASRTTGYYPRGEKLFF